The 21 T cell receptor beta chains below all came from one sample that was sequenced in a study of T cell repertoires in cytomegalovirus infection. In TCRdb, the reads were re-called with MiXCR into one record per CDR3 protein. The data hold around 630,000 distinct CDR3 sequences, with 24% observed a single time. The sequencing input was CD8+ T cells from PBMCs. The receptors derive from a human donor in good health (CMV status not recorded). Some clones in this sample may be carry-over from other donors' samples.

This clonotype showed up many times. V and J are TRBV10-3 and TRBJ2-1; 10 nucleotides agree with TRBD2. CDR3 size: 16 residues. The germline CDR1 and CDR2 sequences are ENHRY and SYGVKD. Trimming cost V 1 base and J 4 bases; bases outside gene matches: 4. CDR3 region: CAISELVAGGYNEQFF. CDR3 coding DNA: TGTGCCATCAGTGAGTTGGTAGCGGGGGGTTACAATGAGCAGTTCTTC.

The V gene is TRBV6-6, the J gene TRBJ2-1; 11 bases fit TRBD2. The CDR3 loop spans 15 amino acids. Germline CDR1 MNHNY, CDR2 SVGAGI (reference sequence). V dropped 7 bases and J dropped 10; count of bases not matched to a gene: 12. CDR3 sequence reads: CASTNSGLAEREQFF. CDR3 DNA: TGTGCCAGCACCAACTCGGGACTAGCGGAGAGAGAGCAGTTCTTC.

This clonotype appeared many times. CDR3 coding DNA: TGTGCCAGCATCCGGGGATTTGGCAAAAACATTCAGTACTTC. Translating gives CASIRGFGKNIQYF. The rearrangement uses TRBV11-3 and TRBJ2-4, with D maybe TRBD2 (5 bases). The CDR3 runs to 14 residues. Germline V lookup: CDR1 SGHNT, CDR2 YENEEA. Trimming left V 7 bases short and J 3 bases short, with 13 bases between. The full variable domain, rest sourced from reference TRBV11-3 and TRBJ2-4, is EAGVVQSPRYKIIEKKQPVAFWCNPISGHNTLYWYLQNLGQGPELLIRYENEEAVDDSQLPKDRFSAERLKGVDSTLKIQPAELGDSAVYLCASIRGFGKNIQYFGAGTRLSVL.

The rearrangement joins TRBV29-1 to TRBJ2-7, with 8 bases aligning to TRBD1. The CDR3 is 14 residues long. The germline V gene encodes CDR1 SQVTM and CDR2 ANQGSEA. The V gene end was trimmed by 4 bases and the J gene end by 2 bases; junction bases not matched to a gene: 7. The CDR3 nucleotides read TGCAGCGTTGGCGGGACAGGTACAGCCTACGAGCAGTACTTC. Its protein is CSVGGTGTAYEQYF.

V gene TRBV15 combines with J gene TRBJ1-4; 7 bases align to TRBD1. Germline CDR1 LNHNV, CDR2 YYDKDF (reference sequence). Germline trimming cut 0 bases from V and 3 bases from J; bases unmatched to any gene: 4. The CDR3 totals 16 residues. The CDR3 region has the DNA TGTGCCACCAGCAGAGATAGGCAGGGGGCTAATGAAAAACTGTTTTTT. Its protein is CATSRDRQGANEKLFF.

The rearrangement links TRBV12-3 or TRBV12-4 to TRBJ2-1, with 10 bases aligning to TRBD2. This CDR3 comprises 16 residues. Trimming at V came to 3 bases and at J to 8 bases, leaving 10 bases not matched to a gene. The CDR3 DNA sequence: TGTGCCAGCAGTTTGTCACTAGCGGGGCTGCTGGATGAGCAGTTCTTC. As protein: CASSLSLAGLLDEQFF.

This clonotype was counted between two and nine times. V and J are TRBV19 and TRBJ2-1; D remains ambiguous. This CDR3 comprises 13 residues. The V and J ends lost 4 bases and 7 bases respectively, with 11 bases between them. Looked up from germline, CDR1 is LNHDA and CDR2 is SQIVND (reference sequence). The CDR3 protein is CASSTVLRNEQFF. The CDR3 DNA reads as TGTGCCAGTAGTACGGTTCTTAGGAATGAGCAGTTCTTC.

In this sample, this clonotype turned up a few times. The rearrangement uses TRBV6-2 or TRBV6-3 and TRBJ2-7, with 7 nucleotides matching TRBD2. The CDR3 runs 15 residues. V was clipped by 2 bases and J by 3 bases; unmatched bases: 7. Germline V lookup: CDR1 MNHEY, CDR2 SVGEGT. The DNA for the CDR3 is TGTGCCAGCAGTTACGGCGGGGGAGGTGGCTACGAGCAGTACTTC. The encoded protein is CASSYGGGGGYEQYF.

For this clonotype: A much larger clone lies a single base off, so this may be a read error. V and J are TRBV7-9 and TRBJ2-6, with 11 bases that match TRBD1. Germline CDR1 is SEHNR and CDR2 is FQNEAQ (reference sequence). The CDR3 is 17 amino acids. The CDR3 is CASSNRDRGSGTNVLTF. DNA for the CDR3: TGTGCCAGCAGCAACCGGGACAGGGGGTCTGGGACCAACGTCCTGACTTTC. Full variable domain (rest looked up from reference TRBV7-9 and TRBJ2-6): DTGVSQNPRHKITKRGQNVTFRCDPISEHNRLYWYRQTLGQGPEFLTYFQNEAQLEKSRLLSDRFSAERPKGSFSTLEIQRTEQGDSAMYLCASSNRDRGSGTNVLTFGAGSRLTVL.

The gene calls are TRBV20-1 and TRBJ2-1; D gene unclear. V dropped 0 bases and J dropped 4 bases, with 13 bases sitting between them. CDR1 is DFQATT, CDR2 SNEGSKA, per germline (reference sequence). The CDR3 loop spans 15 amino acids. The CDR3 here is CSARDGHQKYNEQFF. CDR3 bases: TGCAGTGCTAGAGATGGGCATCAGAAATACAATGAGCAGTTCTTC.

This clonotype showed up just once. The chain combines TRBV7-6 with TRBJ2-7; D perhaps matches TRBD2 (7 bases). V lost 8 bases and J lost 3, with 17 bases in between. In germline, CDR1 is SGHVS, CDR2 FNYEAQ. The CDR3 totals 14 residues. This CDR3 reads CASVGGLYDYEQYF. CDR3 bases: TGTGCCAGCGTCGGGGGGCTATACGACTACGAGCAGTACTTC. The entire variable domain, with the rest obtained from reference TRBV7-6 and TRBJ2-7, is as follows: GAGVSQSPRYKVTKRGQDVALRCDPISGHVSLYWYRQALGQGPEFLTYFNYEAQQDKSGLPNDRFSAERPEGSISTLTIQRTEQRDSAMYRCASVGGLYDYEQYFGPGTRLTVT.

This clonotype has a handful of counts. The chain employs TRBV4-1 and TRBJ2-1; TRBD2 matches at 13 bases. With V trimmed by 1 base and J by 6 bases, 3 bases remained unmatched. CDR1 and CDR2 from the germline V gene are MGHRA and YSYEKL. The CDR3 has 16 residues. CDR3 DNA sequence: TGCGCCAGCAGCCAAGGACTAGCGGGGGGTCTCAATGAGCAGTTCTTC. It codes for CASSQGLAGGLNEQFF.

This clonotype was observed at least ten times. This sequence joins TRBV10-3 and TRBJ1-3; D unclear. The CDR3 consists of 14 residues. The germline V gene encodes CDR1 ENHRY and CDR2 SYGVKD. The germline V and J ends were trimmed by 7 bases and 3 bases, with 13 bases remaining between them. Here the CDR3 DNA reads TGTGCCATCATATCCGGCAGGAGTGGAAACACCATATATTTT. It codes for CAIISGRSGNTIYF.

This clonotype has more than one count but fewer than ten. V is TRBV28 and J is TRBJ2-3; the D gene is possibly TRBD1 (5 bases). CDR1 MDHEN and CDR2 SYDVKM come from the germline V gene. The CDR3 is 14 amino acids. V was trimmed by 5 bases and J by 5 bases, leaving 14 bases between them. The CDR3 region is CASSRYKRGDTQYF. CDR3 DNA: TGTGCCAGCAGTCGTTACAAAAGGGGAGATACGCAGTATTTT.

This clonotype was seen only a few times. CDR3 region: CATSRNSGFYGYTF. CDR3 sequence (DNA): TGTGCCACCAGCAGAAATTCCGGGTTCTATGGCTACACCTTC. This chain joins TRBV15 and TRBJ1-2; D unresolved. The CDR3 loop spans 14 amino acids. CDR1 and CDR2 from the germline V gene are LNHNV and YYDKDF (reference sequence). Trimming left V 2 bases short and J 4 bases short, with 11 bases between.

The sample holds many counts of this clonotype. The chain recombines TRBV7-9 with TRBJ1-3; no clear D gene. Germline values: CDR1 SEHNR, CDR2 FQNEAQ (reference sequence). The CDR3 is 13 residues long. The germline V and J ends were trimmed by 4 bases and 0 bases, with 4 bases remaining between them. CDR3 sequence reads: CASSSDSGNTIYF. The CDR3 nucleotides read TGTGCCAGCAGCTCGGACTCTGGAAACACCATATATTTT.

This clonotype has at least ten counts. The V and J genes are TRBV7-2 and TRBJ1-2, with 10 bases fitting TRBD1. Trimming removed 11 bases from V and 4 bases from J; junction bases left unmatched: 7. The CDR3 sequence is 13 residues long. Germline V lookup: CDR1 SGHTA, CDR2 FQGNSA. The CDR3 DNA reads TGTGCCGGGGACAGGGGCCCAATCTATGGCTACACCTTC. Protein product: CAGDRGPIYGYTF.

This clonotype occurred a few times. The chain joins TRBV7-6 to TRBJ2-7, with D unclear. Germline values: CDR1 SGHVS, CDR2 FNYEAQ. V dropped 5 bases and J dropped 0 bases, with 11 bases sitting between them. The CDR3 extends over 14 amino acids. The chain's CDR3 is CASSPDAASYEQYV. Written as DNA, the CDR3 is TGTGCCAGCAGCCCTGACGCGGCCTCCTACGAGCAGTACGTC.

This clonotype was seen a few times. The V and J genes are TRBV7-9 and TRBJ1-1, with 10 bases aligning to TRBD1. This CDR3 comprises 16 residues. The V segment lost 5 bases and the J segment 3 bases; nucleotides outside the gene matches: 9. Germline values: CDR1 SEHNR, CDR2 FQNEAQ (reference sequence). The CDR3 bases are TGTGCCAGCAGCCTATCTCCCGGGACAGGGGACACTGAAGCTTTCTTT. Protein sequence: CASSLSPGTGDTEAFF. Full variable domain (outside the CDR3, taken from reference TRBV7-9 and TRBJ1-1): DTGVSQNPRHKITKRGQNVTFRCDPISEHNRLYWYRQTLGQGPEFLTYFQNEAQLEKSRLLSDRFSAERPKGSFSTLEIQRTEQGDSAMYLCASSLSPGTGDTEAFFGQGTRLTVV.

This clonotype was counted at least ten times. V is TRBV28 and J is TRBJ2-5; D might be TRBD1 (6 bases). CDR3 length: 14 amino acids. From germline, CDR1 is MDHEN and CDR2 SYDVKM. V lost 10 bases, J lost 2 bases, and 17 bases lay in between. CDR3 sequence reads: CATMKTGFQETQYF. The CDR3 DNA reads as TGTGCCACCATGAAAACAGGGTTTCAAGAGACCCAGTACTTC.

Ten or more counts support this clonotype. V gene TRBV7-6 combines with J gene TRBJ2-1; D not resolved. V was clipped by 2 bases and J by 7 bases, with 9 bases between them. Germline loops: CDR1 SGHVS, CDR2 FNYEAQ. The CDR3 runs 13 residues. For the CDR3, the DNA is TGTGCCAGCAGCTTAATAAATTCTAATGAGCAGTTCTTC. Protein sequence: CASSLINSNEQFF.